This T cell receptor beta chain appears in the sequencing data of a study of T cell responses to AZD1222 COVID-19 vaccine. Of note for this clone: Its antigen is unknown.

V lost 6 bases and J 6 bases, leaving 8 bases between the germline ends. The germline V gene has CDR1 MNHEY and CDR2 SMNVEV (reference sequence). The CDR3 is 11 residues long. Some clones are missing from TCRdb's copy, which holds only in-frame ones; the method was immunoSEQ multiplex PCR. The sample carries about 140,000 clones, 80% to 95% recorded once. Study-level results: A rise in Spike-specific TCR breadth and depth followed two AZD1222 doses. The donor cohort was predominantly white British with a female majority, and clonal diversity may have been underestimated. No repertoire was sampled before or during the peak T cell response, only after it.

The chain joins TRBV27 to TRBJ1-2, with D unclear. This TCR came from an adult who received the AZD1222 COVID-19 vaccine. The sample in question was peripheral blood, obtained 28 days after the second AZD1222 dose. The CDR3 DNA reads TGTGCCAGCAGGGATCAGGATGGCTACACCTTC. This sequence encodes CASRDQDGYTF.